The 24 T cell receptor beta chains listed next were all sequenced from one sample in a study of T cell responses to AZD1222 COVID-19 vaccine. Measured with immunoSEQ multiplex PCR; TCRdb has only the in-frame clones, and not every one. The data contain roughly 270,000 clones, approximately 94% of them singletons. The source material was peripheral blood, sampled 28 days after the second AZD1222 dose. The receptors were sampled from an adult who received the AZD1222 COVID-19 vaccine.

The rearrangement links TRBV5-1 to TRBJ2-1, with D uncertain. The CDR3 consists of 14 residues. The germline V and J ends were trimmed by 0 bases and 4 bases, with 8 bases remaining between them. Germline CDR1 SGHRS, CDR2 YFSETQ. CDR3 loop: CASSLAAIYNEQFF. The CDR3, as DNA: TGCGCCAGCAGCTTGGCGGCCATATACAATGAGCAGTTCTTC. The whole variable domain, filled in from reference TRBV5-1 and TRBJ2-1, reads KAGVTQTPRYLIKTRGQQVTLSCSPISGHRSVSWYQQTPGQGLQFLFEYFSETQRNKGNFPGRFSGRQFSNSRSEMNVSTLELGDSALYLCASSLAAIYNEQFFGPGTRLTVL.

The chain is built from TRBV7-2 and TRBJ1-4; D ambiguous. The CDR3 length is 16 residues. V was clipped by 4 bases and J by 0 bases, with 12 bases between them. The germline V gene encodes CDR1 SGHTA and CDR2 FQGNSA. The CDR3 nucleotides are TGTGCCAGCAGCTCACAAGCCCCGGCAACTAATGAAAAACTGTTTTTT. As protein: CASSSQAPATNEKLFF.

The gene calls are TRBV5-1 and TRBJ2-7; D could derive from TRBD1 or TRBD2 (5 bases each). V dropped 5 bases and J dropped 7 bases, with 16 bases sitting between them. CDR3 length equals 13 residues. Per germline, CDR1 SGHRS and CDR2 YFSETQ. The CDR3 protein is CASRTGPPLEQYF. As DNA, the CDR3 is TGCGCCAGCAGAACGGGGCCTCCCCTGGAGCAGTACTTC.

J is TRBJ1-4 and V is TRBV5-4, with 7 bases identical to TRBD1. Germline V CDR1 and CDR2: SGHNT, YYREEE (reference sequence). J was trimmed by 2 bases and V by 2 bases; bases with no gene match: 6. The CDR3 runs 16 residues. CDR3 sequence: CASSFRQGVTNEKLFF. The CDR3 DNA is TGTGCCAGCAGCTTTCGACAGGGTGTCACTAATGAAAAACTGTTTTTT.

This clone was seen only once. This chain joins TRBV5-1 and TRBJ2-3; the match to TRBD2 covers 7 bases. The V segment lost 3 bases and the J segment 2 bases; nucleotides outside the gene matches: 6. The CDR3 runs to 15 residues. From germline, CDR1 is SGHRS and CDR2 YFSETQ. CDR3 in amino acids: CASSYGGGATDTQYF. Here the CDR3 DNA reads TGCGCCAGCAGCTACGGCGGGGGAGCCACAGATACGCAGTATTTT.

The chain couples TRBV19 to TRBJ2-6; D remains unclear. Germline CDR1 LNHDA, CDR2 SQIVND (reference sequence). Trimming pared 3 bases from V and 2 bases from J, leaving 2 bases between. This CDR3 comprises 13 residues. The CDR3 DNA sequence: TGTGCCAGTAGTATGGCTGGGGCCAACGTCCTGACTTTC. The encoded protein is CASSMAGANVLTF.

J is TRBJ2-2 and V is TRBV9; TRBD2 matches 7 bases. Germline V CDR1 and CDR2: SGDLS, YYNGEE. V gave up 0 bases and J gave up 1 base; unmatched junction bases: 6. The CDR3 totals 17 residues. CDR3 protein: CASSVAGRVENTGELFF. CDR3 sequence (DNA): TGTGCCAGCAGCGTAGCTGGGAGGGTCGAGAACACCGGGGAGCTGTTTTTT.

In nucleotides, the CDR3 is TGTGCCAGCAGTTTGGACTTTTTCACTGAAGCTTTCTTT. This codes for CASSLDFFTEAFF. The chain employs TRBV6-2 or TRBV6-3 and TRBJ1-1; D is unresolved. The ends were cut back, 4 bases at V and 4 bases at J, with 10 bases in the middle. CDR1 and CDR2 from the germline V gene are MNHEY and SVGEGT. The CDR3 covers 13 residues.

This clone came up a few times. The chain combines TRBV19 with TRBJ1-2, with D unresolved. This CDR3 comprises 12 residues. Germline V gene sequence: CDR1 LNHDA, CDR2 SQIVND (reference sequence). The germline V and J ends were trimmed by 6 bases and 1 base, with 6 bases remaining between them. The CDR3 nucleotides are TGTGCCAGTAGGGGCCTTAACTATGGCTACACCTTC. It translates to CASRGLNYGYTF.

This chain uses TRBV27 with TRBJ1-1; D uncertain. CDR1 is MNHEY, CDR2 SMNVEV, per germline (reference sequence). The V and J ends lost 3 bases and 0 bases respectively, with 11 bases between them. The CDR3 totals 15 residues. The CDR3 bases are TGTGCCAGCAGTTTGTCGCGTGCCATGAACACTGAAGCTTTCTTT. This translates into CASSLSRAMNTEAFF.

The chain joins TRBV19 to TRBJ2-2; D not certain. This CDR3 contains 13 residues. Germline CDR1 and CDR2: LNHDA and SQIVND (reference sequence). Trimming stripped 5 bases from V and 7 bases from J, with 11 bases between. The CDR3 reads CASSGGVGGELFF. Written as DNA, the CDR3 is TGTGCCAGTAGTGGCGGAGTGGGCGGGGAGCTGTTTTTT.

V is TRBV7-9 and J is TRBJ1-4; a possible D gene is TRBD1 (6 bases). Trimming took off 5 bases at V and 15 bases at J, with 16 bases between the two ends. CDR1 and CDR2 from the germline V gene are SEHNR and FQNEAQ (reference sequence). The CDR3 loop spans 12 amino acids. CDR3 residues: CASSSLGTLVFF. CDR3 DNA sequence: TGTGCCAGCAGCAGTCTCGGGACATTGGTGTTTTTT.

This chain uses TRBV7-3 with TRBJ2-2; 7 nucleotides line up with TRBD1. V lost 2 bases and J lost 7; bases outside the gene matches: 7. The length of the CDR3 is 15 residues. The V gene's germline CDR1 is SGHTA and CDR2 FQGTGA. CDR3 in DNA: TGTGCCAGCAGCTTAGTACAGGGGAAGCGCGGGGAGCTGTTTTTT. Translated, it gives CASSLVQGKRGELFF. Complete variable domain (other parts from reference TRBV7-3 and TRBJ2-2): GAGVSQTPSNKVTEKGKYVELRCDPISGHTALYWYRQSLGQGPEFLIYFQGTGAADDSGLPNDRFFAVRPEGSVSTLKIQRTERGDSAVYLCASSLVQGKRGELFFGEGSRLTVL.

V is TRBV25-1 and J is TRBJ2-1, with D unclear. Germline CDR1 and CDR2: MGHDK and SYGVNS. The CDR3 sequence is 13 residues long. Trimming removed 6 bases at V and 4 bases at J, with 10 bases between. The CDR3: CASRRPLYNEQFF. The CDR3 bases are TGTGCCAGCAGGAGGCCCCTATACAATGAGCAGTTCTTC.

This chain uses TRBV6-5 with TRBJ1-5, with D hard to call. This CDR3 comprises 15 residues. Trimming stripped 6 bases from V and 2 bases from J, with 14 bases between. Germline V gene data show CDR1 as MNHEY and CDR2 as SVGAGI. The chain's CDR3 is CASRPHGDGNQPQHF. The CDR3 DNA reads TGTGCCAGCAGGCCCCACGGCGATGGCAATCAGCCCCAGCATTTT.

The chain is built from TRBV4-2 and TRBJ1-1, with a tentative D call TRBD1 (5 bases). The V end lost 10 bases, the J end lost 1 base, and 13 bases lay between the germline ends. Germline V lookup: CDR1 LGHNA, CDR2 YNFKEQ. This CDR3 has 13 amino acids. The DNA for the CDR3 is TGTGCCACTGGGCGGGACGGGAACACTGAAGCTTTCTTT. It encodes CATGRDGNTEAFF.

The chain has TRBV7-2 and TRBJ1-2, with D unresolved. V lost 2 bases to trimming and J lost 5 bases, with 9 bases between them. In germline, CDR1 is SGHTA, CDR2 FQGNSA. The CDR3 covers 13 residues. The CDR3 sequence is CASSLPSEYGYTF. The CDR3 DNA reads as TGTGCCAGCAGCTTACCTTCGGAGTATGGCTACACCTTC.

The rearrangement uses TRBV14 and TRBJ2-3; D not certain. Per germline, CDR1 SGHDN and CDR2 FVKESK. CDR3 size: 13 residues. The V gene lost 1 base and the J gene lost 4 bases, with 6 bases spanning the gap. Here the CDR3 DNA reads TGTGCCAGCAGCCAAGGGGCGGCAGATACGCAGTATTTT. Amino acids: CASSQGAADTQYF.

In the case of this clone: The same CDR3 can be traced to other DNA sequences in this sample. The chain recombines TRBV5-1 with TRBJ1-1; D ambiguous. This CDR3 has 14 residues. CDR1 SGHRS and CDR2 YFSETQ come from the germline V gene. The V gene lost 0 bases and the J gene lost 4 bases, with 10 bases spanning the gap. CDR3 in amino acids: CASSLEGWGTEAFF. Here the CDR3 DNA reads TGCGCCAGCAGCTTGGAAGGGTGGGGCACTGAAGCTTTCTTT.

The chain recombines TRBV28 with TRBJ1-5; D is uncertain. This CDR3 has 12 amino acids. Trimming removed 7 bases at V and 8 bases at J, with 12 bases between. The germline CDR1 and CDR2 sequences are MDHEN and SYDVKM. CDR3 in amino acids: CASTLQTEPQHF. CDR3 coding DNA: TGTGCCAGCACACTACAGACCGAGCCCCAGCATTTT. The full variable domain, rest sourced from reference TRBV28 and TRBJ1-5, is DVKVTQSSRYLVKRTGEKVFLECVQDMDHENMFWYRQDPGLGLRLIYFSYDVKMKEKGDIPEGYSVSREKKERFSLILESASTNQTSMYLCASTLQTEPQHFGDGTRLSIL.

The V call is TRBV7-2, the J call TRBJ1-1; TRBD1 might be the D (6 bases). The CDR3 is 13 amino acids. Germline V lookup: CDR1 SGHTA, CDR2 FQGNSA. Trimming stripped 6 bases from V and 5 bases from J, with 13 bases between. This CDR3 reads CASSVRQETEAFF. The CDR3 DNA follows: TGTGCCAGCAGTGTAAGACAGGAAACTGAAGCTTTCTTT.

The chain is built from TRBV4-3 and TRBJ2-7; the D gene is possibly TRBD2 (7 bases). The CDR3 loop spans 16 amino acids. Trimming removed 3 bases from V and 7 bases from J, with 22 bases in between. CDR1 is LGHNA, CDR2 YSLEER, per germline. The CDR3 nucleotides read TGCGCCAGCAGCCATTCCCGGGGGGCGGGAGCTCGGGAGCAGTACTTC. Its protein is CASSHSRGAGAREQYF.

CDR3: CASSPKHLTGELFF. CDR3 sequence (DNA): TGTGCCAGCAGCCCCAAGCACCTCACCGGGGAGCTGTTTTTT. This sequence joins TRBV27 and TRBJ2-2, with D unclear. The germline CDR1 and CDR2 sequences are MNHEY and SMNVEV (reference sequence). The ends were cut back, 6 bases at V and 4 bases at J, with 12 bases in the middle. The CDR3 runs 14 residues.

This chain joins TRBV4-1 and TRBJ2-3, with a tentative D call TRBD2 (5 bases). Trimming pared 1 base from V and 10 bases from J, leaving 18 bases between. The germline V gene has CDR1 MGHRA and CDR2 YSYEKL. This CDR3 spans 15 amino acids. In DNA, the CDR3 is TGCGCCAGCAGCCAAGGGGAGACTACTTCCCTTCCGCAGTATTTT. It specifies CASSQGETTSLPQYF.